This entry lists 29 T cell receptor beta chains sequenced from one sample in a study of cytomegalovirus exposure and HLA in healthy donors. The PCR used 60 Vbeta and 13 Jbeta primers. Generated by immunoSEQ multiplex PCR, the TCRdb table keeps only in-frame clones and is missing some. The table records around 300,000 clones, 80% to 90% of them present only once. Source material: PBMCs. These receptors were obtained from a middle-aged woman in good health and CMV-seropositive.

The gene calls are TRBV27 and TRBJ2-2, with D maybe TRBD1 (6 bases). This CDR3 region has 16 residues. V lost 5 bases, J lost 2 bases, and 15 bases lay in between. Germline CDR1 MNHEY, CDR2 SMNVEV (reference sequence). The CDR3 sequence is CASSRQTGDNTGELFF. The CDR3 coding sequence is TGTGCCAGCAGTCGCCAGACAGGCGACAACACCGGGGAGCTGTTTTTT.

This chain joins TRBV6-1 and TRBJ2-4, with D tentatively TRBD1 (6 bases). The CDR3 extends over 13 amino acids. Per the germline V gene, CDR1 is MNHNS and CDR2 is SASEGT. Trimming shortened V by 7 bases and J by 9 bases, and 16 bases separated the two germline ends. The CDR3, as DNA: TGTGCCAGCACCCCAGGGGCTCAGTCCATTCAGTACTTC. Residues: CASTPGAQSIQYF.

A remark on this clone: The same CDR3 is also encoded by other DNA sequences in this sample. V and J are TRBV7-9 and TRBJ2-2; 10 nucleotides line up with TRBD2. This CDR3 is built from 17 residues. The junction had 6 bases not matched to a gene; V was cut back by 1 base and J by 4 bases. CDR1 and CDR2 (germline): SEHNR, FQNEAQ (reference sequence). This CDR3 reads CASSLGLAGSITGELFF. The CDR3 nucleotides read TGTGCCAGCAGCTTAGGACTAGCGGGTTCCATCACCGGGGAGCTGTTTTTT.

The chain uses TRBV19 and TRBJ2-2, with 12 nucleotides matching TRBD2. Per the germline V gene, CDR1 is LNHDA and CDR2 is SQIVND (reference sequence). The J segment lost 8 bases and the V segment lost 5 bases, leaving 9 bases of the junction unmatched. This CDR3 region has 16 residues. The CDR3 DNA sequence: TGTGCCAGTAGTGCAGGACTAGCGGGACCTCGGGGGGAGCTGTTTTTT. Its protein product is CASSAGLAGPRGELFF.

This chain uses TRBV13 with TRBJ1-5; possible D gene TRBD1, 5 bases. This CDR3 spans 16 amino acids. With 0 bases removed from V and 0 bases from J, the gap between germline ends came to 9 bases. The V gene's germline CDR1 is PRHDT and CDR2 FYEKMQ (reference sequence). CDR3 DNA: TGTGCCAGCAGCTTAGGAGGGGTGTATAGCAATCAGCCCCAGCATTTT. This translates into CASSLGGVYSNQPQHF.

Points on this clone: The junction departs from the called germline gene at one end, perhaps through a read error. This sequence joins TRBV30 and TRBJ2-3; possibly TRBD1 for D (6 bases). Germline V lookup: CDR1 GTSNPN, CDR2 SVGIG (reference sequence). The CDR3 totals 11 residues. The CDR3 nucleotides read TGTGCCTGGACCGAGACAGGTACGCAGTATTTT. Amino acid sequence: CAWTETGTQYF.

The chain links TRBV28 to TRBJ2-5; D unclear. V shed 5 bases and J shed 7 bases, with 17 bases lying between them. Germline V CDR1 and CDR2: MDHEN, SYDVKM. This CDR3 spans 14 amino acids. The CDR3 DNA sequence: TGTGCCAGCAGTCCCAGTGGAGCCGTGGGGACCCAGTACTTC. Encoded protein: CASSPSGAVGTQYF.

The V gene is TRBV25-1, the J gene TRBJ2-1, with D perhaps matching TRBD2 (6 bases). Trimming pared 4 bases from V and 2 bases from J, leaving 21 bases between. Germline values: CDR1 MGHDK, CDR2 SYGVNS. CDR3 size: 18 residues. This CDR3 reads CASSAPTRRGLTYNEQFF. The CDR3 DNA is TGTGCCAGCAGTGCCCCTACCCGGAGGGGACTGACCTACAATGAGCAGTTCTTC.

The chain links TRBV28 to TRBJ1-5; maybe TRBD1 (6 bases). The CDR3 has 16 amino acids. Trimming took 6 bases from V and 1 from J, leaving 16 bases between them. Germline CDR1 and CDR2: MDHEN and SYDVKM. CDR3 DNA sequence: TGTGCCAGCAGAGACCCGGGACACGGGAGCAATCAGCCCCAGCATTTT. It specifies CASRDPGHGSNQPQHF.

The chain links TRBV28 to TRBJ1-2; D gene uncertain. The CDR3 runs 13 residues. The V end was cut by 8 bases, the J end by 2 bases, with 12 bases between. Germline V gene data show CDR1 as MDHEN and CDR2 as SYDVKM. CDR3 loop: CASGLQRNYGYTF. The CDR3 DNA reads as TGTGCCAGCGGGCTACAGCGGAACTATGGCTACACCTTC.

This rearrangement joins TRBV7-3 to TRBJ2-1, with TRBD1 matching over 8 bases. This CDR3 is 15 amino acids long. Germline V CDR1 and CDR2: SGHTA, FQGTGA. V trimming: 6 bases; J trimming: 2 bases; junction bases outside the gene matches: 6. CDR3 sequence reads: CASSLKGQAYNEQFF. The CDR3 DNA follows: TGTGCCAGCAGTCTTAAGGGACAGGCCTACAATGAGCAGTTCTTC. Full variable domain (remainder filled in from reference TRBV7-3 and TRBJ2-1): GAGVSQTPSNKVTEKGKYVELRCDPISGHTALYWYRQSLGQGPEFLIYFQGTGAADDSGLPNDRFFAVRPEGSVSTLKIQRTERGDSAVYLCASSLKGQAYNEQFFGPGTRLTVL.

This chain connects TRBV9 to TRBJ1-3, with D uncertain. Germline V lookup: CDR1 SGDLS, CDR2 YYNGEE. Trimming removed 4 bases at V and 0 bases at J, with 14 bases between. This CDR3 is 16 amino acids long. The CDR3 loop is CASSLSTTSSGNTIYF. CDR3 coding DNA: TGTGCCAGCAGCTTATCGACAACCTCCTCTGGAAACACCATATATTTT.

This clone has just one count. The rearrangement joins TRBV6-1 to TRBJ1-2; D is ambiguous. Trimming shortened V by 7 bases and J by 4 bases, and 13 bases separated the two germline ends. CDR3 length: 13 residues. CDR1 is MNHNS and CDR2 is SASEGT in the germline V gene. The CDR3 bases are TGTGCCAGCATTGACGAGACATTCTATGGCTACACCTTC. Translation gives CASIDETFYGYTF.

V usage is TRBV7-3 and J usage is TRBJ1-1; D not resolved. CDR1 is SGHTA, CDR2 FQGTGA, per germline. This CDR3 is built from 13 residues. Trimming cost V 3 bases and J 4 bases, with 9 bases left between them. The CDR3 is CASSFVPGTEAFF. For the CDR3, the DNA is TGTGCCAGCAGCTTTGTACCCGGCACTGAAGCTTTCTTT.

The V call is TRBV6-5, the J call TRBJ2-3, with D possibly matching TRBD1 (5 bases). The V end was cut by 6 bases, the J end by 0 bases, with 10 bases between. CDR3 size: 14 residues. Germline V gene data show CDR1 as MNHEY and CDR2 as SVGAGI. CDR3 sequence (DNA): TGTGCCAGCAGGTCAGGGATTAGCACAGATACGCAGTATTTT. Encoded protein: CASRSGISTDTQYF.

This chain joins TRBV30 and TRBJ2-3; a weak D match, TRBD2 (6 bases). V lost 3 bases to trimming and J lost 2 bases, with 15 bases between them. Germline CDR1 reads GTSNPN; CDR2 reads SVGIG (reference sequence). This CDR3 is built from 15 residues. The CDR3 region has the DNA TGTGCCTGGAGGACCGGGGGAACTCTCACAGATACGCAGTATTTT. Translated: CAWRTGGTLTDTQYF.

The chain joins TRBV19 to TRBJ2-1; 8 nucleotides match TRBD1. Germline loops: CDR1 LNHDA, CDR2 SQIVND (reference sequence). V dropped 5 bases and J dropped 0; count of bases not matched to a gene: 6. CDR3 length: 16 residues. In DNA, the CDR3 is TGTGCCAGTAGTCCAACAACAGGGGGCTCCTACAATGAGCAGTTCTTC. Translated, it gives CASSPTTGGSYNEQFF.

This chain joins TRBV7-9 and TRBJ2-2; possibly TRBD1 for D (5 bases). Between the trimmed V and J ends, which lost 7 bases and 4 bases, there was a span of 13 bases. This CDR3 comprises 14 residues. The V gene's germline CDR1 is SEHNR and CDR2 FQNEAQ (reference sequence). CDR3 protein: CASTEDSSTGELFF. The CDR3 DNA follows: TGTGCCAGCACGGAAGACAGCAGCACCGGGGAGCTGTTTTTT.

V and J are TRBV2 and TRBJ1-5; D possibly corresponds to TRBD1 (6 bases). Germline V gives CDR1 SNHLY, CDR2 FYNNEI. The CDR3 length is 14 residues. Between the trimmed V and J ends, which lost 7 bases and 4 bases, there was a span of 14 bases. The CDR3 DNA sequence: TGTGCCAGCAAAGAGGGGGTGGGGAATCAGCCCCAGCATTTT. It specifies CASKEGVGNQPQHF.

The chain uses TRBV9 and TRBJ2-6; D might be TRBD1 (6 bases). The CDR3 has 16 amino acids. V dropped 4 bases and J dropped 1 base, with 12 bases sitting between them. Germline lookup yields CDR1 SGDLS and CDR2 YYNGEE. The CDR3 is CASSPRTDSGANVLTF. The CDR3 nucleotides read TGTGCCAGCAGCCCACGGACAGATTCTGGGGCCAACGTCCTGACTTTC.

This chain uses TRBV5-1 with TRBJ2-7; 7 positions agree with TRBD2. Germline V CDR1 and CDR2: SGHRS, YFSETQ. The CDR3 loop spans 15 amino acids. V lost 3 bases and J lost 0; bases outside the gene matches: 6. The CDR3 sequence is CASSSVAGGSYEQYF. In nucleotides, the CDR3 is TGCGCCAGCAGCTCCGTAGCGGGTGGCTCCTACGAGCAGTACTTC.

The genes are TRBV7-9 and TRBJ1-2; 9 nucleotides match TRBD1. Germline trimming cut 3 bases from V and 13 bases from J; bases unmatched to any gene: 6. The CDR3 loop spans 12 amino acids. Germline-derived CDR1 and CDR2 are SEHNR and FQNEAQ (reference sequence). This CDR3 reads CASSLGQGAGTF. The DNA of the CDR3 is TGTGCCAGCAGCTTGGGACAGGGAGCAGGCACCTTC.

The chain joins TRBV30 to TRBJ1-4; D not resolved. The V gene's germline CDR1 is GTSNPN and CDR2 SVGIG (reference sequence). Trimming left V 2 bases short and J 0 bases short, with 10 bases between. The CDR3 totals 15 residues. This CDR3 reads CAWSLGSATNEKLFF. CDR3 coding DNA: TGTGCCTGGAGTCTGGGGAGCGCAACTAATGAAAAACTGTTTTTT.

The chain employs TRBV5-1 and TRBJ2-2; no clear D gene. The CDR3 is made up of 12 amino acids. Germline V CDR1 and CDR2: SGHRS, YFSETQ. Trimming left V 4 bases short and J 7 bases short, with 8 bases between. This chain's CDR3 is CASSPTGGELFF. The CDR3 DNA reads TGCGCCAGCAGCCCAACCGGCGGGGAGCTGTTTTTT.

This rearrangement joins TRBV6-5 to TRBJ1-3; TRBD1 aligns across 7 bases. The ends lost 0 bases at V and 7 bases at J; junction bases unmatched: 6. This CDR3 is built from 15 residues. CDR1 MNHEY and CDR2 SVGAGI come from the germline V gene. CDR3 sequence: CASSYSRDSGNTIYF. CDR3 sequence (DNA): TGTGCCAGCAGTTACTCAAGGGACAGCGGGAACACCATATATTTT.

In the case of this clone: The sample contains more than one DNA sequence encoding this CDR3. This chain uses TRBV6-5 with TRBJ2-1, with D tentatively TRBD2 (6 bases). V was cut by 3 bases and J by 3 bases, with 12 bases left in between. CDR1 and CDR2 from the germline V gene are MNHEY and SVGAGI. CDR3 size: 15 residues. The CDR3: CASSYRGLNYNEQFF. CDR3 nucleotide sequence: TGTGCCAGCAGTTATCGAGGACTAAACTACAATGAGCAGTTCTTC.

The chain has TRBV10-1 and TRBJ2-1; D remains unclear. Germline V gene sequence: CDR1 WNHNN, CDR2 SYGVQD (reference sequence). Trimming pared 4 bases from V and 0 bases from J, leaving 13 bases between. This CDR3 has 16 amino acids. This chain's CDR3 is CASSGYNFSSYNEQFF. CDR3 bases: TGCGCCAGCAGTGGATATAACTTTAGCTCCTACAATGAGCAGTTCTTC.

The CDR3 DNA sequence: TGCGCCAGCACCCCGGGACAGAACACCGGGGAGCTGTTTTTT. Amino acids: CASTPGQNTGELFF. This chain links TRBV5-1 with TRBJ2-2, with a tentative D call TRBD1 (6 bases). Trimming cost V 6 bases and J 1 base, with 10 bases left between them. CDR3 length: 14 amino acids. Germline V gene data show CDR1 as SGHRS and CDR2 as YFSETQ.

This rearrangement joins TRBV4-3 to TRBJ2-6, with D maybe TRBD2 (5 bases). The CDR3 contains 19 residues. Trimming took off 0 bases at V and 0 bases at J, with 15 bases between the two ends. Per the germline V gene, CDR1 is LGHNA and CDR2 is YSLEER. The CDR3 reads CASSQELMRRTSGANVLTF. In DNA, the CDR3 is TGCGCCAGCAGCCAAGAACTAATGAGGAGGACCTCTGGGGCCAACGTCCTGACTTTC.